The 29 T cell receptor beta chains below come from one sample, sequenced in a study of esophageal squamous cell carcinoma under preoperative chemotherapy. TCRdb processed the PCR reads anew with MiXCR; each CDR3 protein has one entry. This repertoire shows 10,000 to 15,000 distinct CDR3 sequences, 45% to 60% found once; its top ten account for over 15%. Stated time point: before preoperative PTX-NDP chemotherapy. Sampling was carried out from a patient given preoperative chemotherapy. These TCRs come from a human donor with esophageal squamous cell carcinoma. The donor label of this sample is uncertain.

This clonotype was observed many times. This chain connects TRBV6-1 to TRBJ1-1; no reliable D call. Trimming removed 4 bases from V and 5 bases from J, with 11 bases in between. The CDR3 length is 13 residues. The V gene's germline CDR1 is MNHNS and CDR2 SASEGT. The CDR3 reads CASSVEGRTEAFF. DNA for the CDR3: TGTGCCAGCAGTGTGGAAGGGAGGACTGAAGCTTTCTTT.

The sample holds a few counts of this clonotype. The CDR3 sequence: CASSPAPAQPQHF. The CDR3 nucleotides read TGTGCCAGCAGCCCAGCCCCTGCCCAGCCCCAGCATTTT. The rearrangement joins TRBV6-1 to TRBJ1-5; no reliable D call. Between the trimmed V and J ends, which lost 6 bases and 7 bases, there was a span of 13 bases. CDR3 length equals 13 residues. The germline V gene encodes CDR1 MNHNS and CDR2 SASEGT.

CDR3 sequence: CASSSGGKDNEQFF. CDR3 DNA sequence: TGTGCCAGCAGTAGCGGGGGAAAAGACAATGAGCAGTTCTTC. V gene TRBV12-3 or TRBV12-4 combines with J gene TRBJ2-1; TRBD2 aligns across 8 bases. This CDR3 spans 14 amino acids. V gave up 5 bases and J gave up 5 bases; unmatched junction bases: 5.

This clonotype was observed a single time. The genes are TRBV6-1 and TRBJ2-1; 8 bases line up with TRBD1. V shed 7 bases and J 4 bases; nucleotides not matched to a gene: 15. In germline, CDR1 is MNHNS, CDR2 SASEGT. There are 17 residues in the CDR3. Written as DNA, the CDR3 is TGTGCCAGCATCCCCCGATTGCAGGGGGCCGATTACAATGAGCAGTTCTTC. Translating gives CASIPRLQGADYNEQFF.

The chain is built from TRBV6-4 and TRBJ2-3; D gene uncertain. Trimming removed 11 bases from V and 6 bases from J, with 21 bases in between. Germline CDR1 and CDR2: MRHNA and SNTAGT. The CDR3 length is 14 residues. CDR3: CAGRAAVGLDTQYF. CDR3 in DNA: TGTGCCGGCCGCGCGGCGGTGGGCCTCGATACGCAGTATTTT.

This clonotype was seen only a few times. This chain links TRBV6-1 with TRBJ2-6; either TRBD1 or TRBD2 may supply D (5 bases each). V lost 7 bases to trimming and J lost 0 bases, with 7 bases between them. The germline CDR1 and CDR2 sequences are MNHNS and SASEGT. This CDR3 contains 14 residues. In nucleotides, the CDR3 is TGTGCCAGCAAGGGGAGCTCTGGGGCCAACGTCCTGACTTTC. Translated, it gives CASKGSSGANVLTF.

V gene TRBV6-1 combines with J gene TRBJ2-5; D is undetermined. The DNA end lines up better with TRBJ2-7; the J call may be wrong. Germline CDR1 and CDR2: MNHNS and SASEGT. The CDR3 length is 14 residues. The CDR3 DNA sequence: TGTGCCAGCAGTGAGGCCCCGCGGACCTACGAGCAGTACTTC. This gives the protein CASSEAPRTYEQYF.

This clonotype was counted many times. This sequence may be a read error, since a much larger clone differs from it by one base. The rearrangement uses TRBV7-6 and TRBJ2-1, with 8 nucleotides matching TRBD2. The DNA end is more similar to TRBJ2-7, so the J call may be wrong. CDR3 length equals 17 residues. Germline V lookup: CDR1 SGHVS, CDR2 FNYEAQ. The CDR3 DNA reads as TGTGCCAGCAGCTTAAGTAGCGGGACCATGTCCTACAATGAGCAGTACTTC. Translated: CASSLSSGTMSYNEQYF.

The chain recombines TRBV7-2 with TRBJ2-4; D gene ambiguous. The last part of the DNA fits TRBJ2-1 better; the J call may be wrong. CDR3 length: 12 amino acids. The germline gives CDR1 SGHTA, CDR2 FQGNSA. Written as DNA, the CDR3 is TGTGCCAGCAGTTTATCGTTACGGGAGCAGTTCTTC. Translation gives CASSLSLREQFF.

By sample fraction, this clonotype is medium-sized. The chain has TRBV6-1 and TRBJ2-1, with 14 bases lining up with TRBD2. This CDR3 is built from 15 residues. Germline assignment: CDR1 MNHNS and CDR2 SASEGT. After removal of 7 bases from V and 6 bases from J, the junction contained 5 bases not matched to a gene. The CDR3 region has the DNA TGTGCCAGCATCCCAGGGACTAGCGGGAGCAATGAGCAGTTCTTC. Translating gives CASIPGTSGSNEQFF.

The chain has TRBV6-1 and TRBJ2-1; a weak D match, TRBD2 (6 bases). Germline V gene sequence: CDR1 MNHNS, CDR2 SASEGT. The length of the CDR3 is 15 residues. Trimming took 7 bases from V and 2 from J, leaving 15 bases between them. As DNA, the CDR3 is TGTGCCAGCACCCCCTCGGAGGGTCCCTACAATGAGCAGTTCTTC. Encoded protein: CASTPSEGPYNEQFF.

The chain employs TRBV6-1 and TRBJ1-2; D may be TRBD1 (5 bases). CDR1 and CDR2 from the germline V gene are MNHNS and SASEGT. The CDR3 is made up of 15 amino acids. The V and J ends lost 3 bases and 0 bases respectively, with 11 bases between them. CDR3 DNA sequence: TGTGCCAGCAGTGACTTCCGACAGACTAACTATGGCTACACCTTC. This gives the protein CASSDFRQTNYGYTF.

This chain uses TRBV10-3 with TRBJ2-1, with D maybe TRBD2 (7 bases). The J call is uncertain, as TRBJ2-5 better fits the DNA end. The CDR3 contains 15 residues. Germline assignment: CDR1 ENHRY and CDR2 SYGVKD. The CDR3 DNA sequence: TGTGCCGCGGGGGAAGGGGGTCGGGGCAAAGAGACCCAGTACTTC. Protein: CAAGEGGRGKETQYF.

As to this clonotype: A read error may account for a junction end that differs from germline. The genes are TRBV6-1 and TRBJ2-3, with a weak D call TRBD2 (6 bases). The CDR3 runs to 16 residues. Germline V gene lookup returns CDR1 MNHNS and CDR2 SASEGT. Written as DNA, the CDR3 is TGTGCCAGCGCGGGATTTGGGGGAAGCGACACAGATACGCAGTATTTC. As protein: CASAGFGGSDTDTQYF.

This clonotype was detected many times. The chain employs TRBV6-1 and TRBJ2-3; 8 bases line up with TRBD1. The CDR3 has 14 residues. Germline V CDR1 and CDR2: MNHNS, SASEGT. Trimming removed 0 bases from V and 4 bases from J; junction bases left unmatched: 0. The DNA of the CDR3 is TGTGCCAGCAGTGAAGCGACAGGGGCAGATACGCAGTATTTT. Protein: CASSEATGADTQYF.

Only a few counts were recorded for this clonotype. The rearrangement links TRBV6-1 to TRBJ2-2; no firm D call. The germline gives CDR1 MNHNS, CDR2 SASEGT. The CDR3 is 15 amino acids. V lost 5 bases and J 0 bases, leaving 10 bases between the germline ends. In DNA form, the CDR3 reads TGTGCCAGCAGTCCATTAGCAGCGAACACCGGGGAGCTGTTTTTT. Its translation: CASSPLAANTGELFF.

This clonotype was seen a handful of times. The chain has TRBV6-5 and TRBJ2-2, with D perhaps matching TRBD1 (6 bases). The germline gives CDR1 MNHEY, CDR2 SVGAGI. Trimming shortened V by 0 bases and J by 5 bases, and 13 bases separated the two germline ends. The CDR3 contains 16 residues. CDR3 protein: CASSYSSITGTGELFF. In DNA form, the CDR3 reads TGTGCCAGCAGTTACTCGAGCATCACAGGGACCGGGGAGCTGTTTTTT.

This chain joins TRBV6-1 and TRBJ2-3, with a possible D match to TRBD2 (7 bases). TRBJ2-7 matches the DNA end more closely, so the J call is doubtful. Per the germline V gene, CDR1 is MNHNS and CDR2 is SASEGT. This CDR3 contains 17 residues. CDR3 amino acids: CASSAVGGGPQTDTQYF. Written as DNA, the CDR3 is TGTGCCAGCAGTGCGGTTGGGGGGGGGCCACAGACAGATACGCAGTACTTC.

The chain employs TRBV6-5 and TRBJ1-1, with D possibly matching TRBD1 (6 bases). The CDR3 contains 14 residues. V was shortened by 4 bases and J by 4 bases, with 13 bases between the two germline ends. The V gene's germline CDR1 is MNHEY and CDR2 SVGAGI. CDR3 DNA: TGTGCCAGCAGTTGGGGGGCGCGGGGCACTGAAGCTTTCTTT. Residues: CASSWGARGTEAFF.

CDR3 residues: CASGGRGGRDKETQYF. In DNA form, the CDR3 reads TGTGCCAGCGGGGGGCGGGGGGGCCGTGACAAAGAGACCCAGTACTTC. The chain couples TRBV7-2 to TRBJ2-5, with TRBD2 matching 9 bases. The CDR3 length is 16 residues. The germline V gene has CDR1 SGHTA and CDR2 FQGNSA. The V segment lost 8 bases and the J segment 3 bases; nucleotides outside the gene matches: 13. Based on the CDR3 plus reference TRBV7-2 and TRBJ2-5, the full variable domain is GAGVSQSPSNKVTEKGKDVELRCDPISGHTALYWYRQSLGQGLEFLIYFQGNSAPDKSGLPSDRFSAERTGGSVSTLTIQRTQQEDSAVYLCASGGRGGRDKETQYFGPGTRLLVL.

The gene calls are TRBV27 and TRBJ2-3; D gene uncertain. The better agreement between TRBJ2-1 and the DNA end casts doubt on the J call. Germline V gene sequence: CDR1 MNHEY, CDR2 SMNVEV (reference sequence). The CDR3 is made up of 12 amino acids. CDR3 bases: TGTGCCAGCAGTTTACCATACAATGAGCAGTTCTTC. Translation gives CASSLPYNEQFF.

In regard to this clonotype: A junction end diverges from the germline sequence, so it may reflect a read error. The chain has TRBV6-1 and TRBJ2-3; D ambiguous. The germline V gene encodes CDR1 MNHNS and CDR2 SASEGT. CDR3 length: 15 residues. The CDR3 region has the DNA TGTGCCAGGGGTGAAGGGCAGGAAGACACAGATACGCAGTATTTC. This sequence encodes CARGEGQEDTDTQYF.

The chain joins TRBV6-1 to TRBJ2-3; 10 nucleotides align to TRBD2. Germline V gene sequence: CDR1 MNHNS, CDR2 SASEGT. The CDR3 covers 15 residues. With V trimmed by 2 bases and J by 4 bases, 3 bases remained unmatched. The CDR3 loop reads CASSEKAGGPDTQYF. CDR3 nucleotide sequence: TGTGCCAGCAGTGAAAAAGCGGGAGGGCCAGATACGCAGTATTTT.

The rearrangement joins TRBV25-1 to TRBJ1-6; TRBD1 is a possible D gene (5 bases). The CDR3 consists of 13 residues. Germline assignment: CDR1 MGHDK and CDR2 SYGVNS. The germline V and J ends were trimmed by 6 bases and 8 bases, with 11 bases remaining between them. In nucleotides, the CDR3 is TGTGCCAGCAGGGGGGGGATCGATTCACCCCTCCACTTT. Translation gives CASRGGIDSPLHF.

The chain joins TRBV10-3 to TRBJ2-1; TRBD1 matches at 7 bases. Germline CDR1 ENHRY, CDR2 SYGVKD. The junction had 8 bases not matched to a gene; V was cut back by 10 bases and J by 8 bases. This CDR3 is 12 amino acids long. This chain's CDR3 is CATYRGFDEQFF. DNA of the CDR3: TGTGCCACCTACAGGGGTTTCGATGAGCAGTTCTTC.

CDR3 in amino acids: CASSPGQGANEQFF. Written as DNA, the CDR3 is TGTGCCAGCAGTCCCGGACAGGGGGCTAATGAGCAGTTCTTC. The chain links TRBV27 to TRBJ2-5; TRBD1 matches at 11 bases. With the DNA end fitting TRBJ2-1 better, the J assignment may be wrong. The CDR3 extends over 14 amino acids. CDR1 and CDR2 from the germline V gene are MNHEY and SMNVEV (reference sequence).

The J gene is TRBJ2-5, the V gene TRBV6-1; either TRBD1 or TRBD2 may supply D (6 bases each). Between the trimmed V and J ends, which lost 5 bases and 11 bases, there was a span of 24 bases. Germline V CDR1 and CDR2: MNHNS, SASEGT. This CDR3 region has 15 residues. CDR3 in amino acids: CASSPIDRGWGAQYF. In nucleotides, the CDR3 is TGTGCCAGCAGTCCCATTGATCGCGGGTGGGGGGCGCAGTACTTC.

The rearrangement uses TRBV6-1 and TRBJ1-1; D not resolved. The CDR3 runs 12 residues. V was shortened by 5 bases and J by 1 base, with 5 bases between the two germline ends. From germline, CDR1 is MNHNS and CDR2 SASEGT. The CDR3 coding sequence is TGTGCCAGCAGTAGGTGGAACACTGAAGCTTTCTTT. Residues: CASSRWNTEAFF.

The chain recombines TRBV27 with TRBJ2-1; TRBD2 matches 7 bases. After removal of 2 bases from V and 7 bases from J, the junction contained 8 bases not matched to a gene. The germline V gene has CDR1 MNHEY and CDR2 SMNVEV (reference sequence). The CDR3 is made up of 15 amino acids. The CDR3 sequence is CASSLQRDLKNEQFF. CDR3 nucleotide sequence: TGTGCCAGCAGTTTACAGCGGGACCTTAAAAATGAGCAGTTCTTC.